The 30 T cell receptor beta chains below all came from one sample that was sequenced in a study of type 1 regulatory T cells (dated by TCRdb to about 2021). General study outcomes and caveats: Compared with non-Tr1 cells, Tr1 cells had a TCR repertoire that was more restricted, a finding the study read as clonal expansion induced by alloantigen.

The sequencer was an Illumina MiSeq. TCRdb applied fastp at Q25 and MiXCR to the public reads, then kept only in-frame beta chains. Each entry is one CDR3 protein sequence, shown with its most common DNA and genes. The table for this sample lists fewer than 80,000 distinct CDR3 sequences; less than 25% of them were counted only once. The top ten constitute 7% to 10% of the sample. No antigens are known for them. Sequenced input: cultured type 1 regulatory T (Tr1) cells, either the whole culture or a sorted fraction (not recorded which). The meaning of the sample's cell subset or site label: type 1 regulatory T cells sorted from the T-allo10 product. The receptors were sampled from a human donor in good health.

The chain uses TRBV12-3 or TRBV12-4 and TRBJ2-1; 7 positions agree with TRBD2. The CDR3 loop spans 17 amino acids. The junction had 18 bases not matched to a gene; V was cut back by 6 bases and J by 7 bases. CDR3 region: CASRISGLPRDRNEQFF. The CDR3 DNA reads TGTGCCAGCAGGATATCGGGACTACCTAGGGATAGGAATGAGCAGTTCTTC.

The chain employs TRBV20-1 and TRBJ1-6; no clear D. CDR1 and CDR2 (germline): DFQATT, SNEGSKA (reference sequence). CDR3 size: 15 residues. Trimming took off 0 bases at V and 6 bases at J, with 12 bases between the two ends. The CDR3, as DNA: TGCAGTGCTAGAGAACACGGCGCGGGTAATTCACCCCTCCACTTT. Translation: CSAREHGAGNSPLHF.

The chain uses TRBV7-2 and TRBJ2-5, with D maybe TRBD1 (5 bases). CDR3 length: 14 amino acids. V dropped 5 bases and J dropped 5 bases, with 15 bases sitting between them. CDR1 is SGHTA, CDR2 FQGNSA, per germline. The CDR3 DNA is TGTGCCAGCAGCCCACGTAGGGGTGGGGAGACCCAGTACTTC. Amino acids: CASSPRRGGETQYF.

This clonotype showed up many times. The chain combines TRBV20-1 with TRBJ2-1; no firm D call. The CDR3 spans 17 residues. V was cut by 0 bases and J by 3 bases, with 18 bases left in between. Germline V gene data show CDR1 as DFQATT and CDR2 as SNEGSKA (reference sequence). The CDR3 protein is CSARDLLRTRDYNEQFF. DNA for the CDR3: TGCAGTGCTAGAGATCTTTTACGGACGCGCGACTACAATGAGCAGTTCTTC.

The V and J genes are TRBV5-1 and TRBJ2-7; D may correspond to TRBD1 or TRBD2 (5 bases each). This CDR3 spans 15 amino acids. The germline gives CDR1 SGHRS, CDR2 YFSETQ. V dropped 0 bases and J dropped 4 bases, with 14 bases sitting between them. CDR3 sequence (DNA): TGCGCCAGCAGCTTGGACGTCGGGGCGGTTTACGAGCAGTACTTC. Amino acids: CASSLDVGAVYEQYF.

This chain connects TRBV3-2 to TRBJ2-1. TRBV3-2 is classified as a pseudogene. The CDR3 runs to 15 residues. The DNA for the CDR3 is TGTGCCAGCAGCCAAGATCCTCCAGATTACAATGAGCAGTTCTTC. Translation gives CASSQDPPDYNEQFF.

The chain recombines TRBV5-1 with TRBJ2-5; tentative D call: TRBD2 (5 bases). V lost 2 bases, J lost 1 base, and 12 bases lay in between. Germline values: CDR1 SGHRS, CDR2 YFSETQ. The CDR3 has 15 amino acids. The CDR3 DNA follows: TGCGCCAGCAGCTTTGTAGCGTATTCCCAAGAGACCCAGTACTTC. Its translation: CASSFVAYSQETQYF.

This clonotype was observed at least ten times. V gene TRBV12-3 or TRBV12-4 combines with J gene TRBJ2-7, with TRBD2 matching 10 bases. V shed 6 bases, J shed 2 bases, and the junction held 13 bases outside the gene matches. This CDR3 has 17 amino acids. CDR3 DNA: TGTGCCAGCAGCCCCGCGTTAGCGGGAGGCAAAACCTACGAGCAGTACTTC. It translates to CASSPALAGGKTYEQYF.

This rearrangement joins TRBV5-8 to TRBJ2-5, with a weak D call TRBD1 (6 bases). V lost 4 bases to trimming and J lost 1 base, with 20 bases between them. This CDR3 comprises 17 residues. In germline, CDR1 is SGHTS, CDR2 YDEGEE. The CDR3 DNA reads TGTGCCAGCAGCCCCGGAATGCAGGGGTCCACCCAAGAGACCCAGTACTTC. Translating it yields CASSPGMQGSTQETQYF. Together with reference TRBV5-8 and TRBJ2-5, the CDR3 gives the full variable domain: EAGVTQSPTHLIKTRGQQATLRCSPISGHTSVYWYQQALGLGLQFLLWYDEGEERNRGNFPPRFSGRQFPNYSSELNVNALELEDSALYLCASSPGMQGSTQETQYFGPGTRLLVL.

The rearrangement links TRBV30 to TRBJ2-1; 11 nucleotides line up with TRBD2. The CDR3 has 16 residues. CDR1 GTSNPN and CDR2 SVGIG come from the germline V gene (reference sequence). The trim removed 3 bases at V and 6 bases at J, leaving 10 bases unmatched. CDR3 sequence: CAWSSIGTSGLNEQFF. CDR3 nucleotides: TGTGCCTGGAGCTCGATCGGGACTAGCGGCCTCAATGAGCAGTTCTTC.

This clonotype was seen a handful of times. This chain connects TRBV6-6 to TRBJ2-5; D remains unclear. The CDR3 contains 13 residues. CDR1 and CDR2 (germline): MNHNY, SVGAGI (reference sequence). The V end was cut by 8 bases, the J end by 2 bases, with 12 bases between. The CDR3 DNA reads TGTGCCAGCGGTCTCCTAAAACAAGAGACCCAGTACTTC. Protein: CASGLLKQETQYF.

The chain is built from TRBV20-1 and TRBJ1-1; D not certain. Trimming pared 6 bases from V and 12 bases from J, leaving 14 bases between. The CDR3 extends over 10 amino acids. The V gene's germline CDR1 is DFQATT and CDR2 SNEGSKA (reference sequence). The chain's CDR3 is CSAREGLSFF. CDR3 DNA: TGCAGTGCGCGCGAAGGCCTTTCTTTCTTT.

The gene calls are TRBV9 and TRBJ2-1, with D unclear. Germline V lookup: CDR1 SGDLS, CDR2 YYNGEE. Trimming shortened V by 1 base and J by 5 bases, and 7 bases separated the two germline ends. CDR3 size: 13 residues. CDR3 in amino acids: CASSVSSNNEQFF. The CDR3 DNA follows: TGTGCCAGCAGCGTATCAAGCAACAATGAGCAGTTCTTC.

The chain employs TRBV5-1 and TRBJ1-2; weak D call: TRBD1 (6 bases). The V end was cut by 5 bases, the J end by 8 bases, with 16 bases between. The CDR3 loop spans 13 amino acids. From germline, CDR1 is SGHRS and CDR2 YFSETQ. CDR3 coding DNA: TGCGCCAGCAGTTTTGGACAGTTCGGGGGCTACACCTTC. Translating it yields CASSFGQFGGYTF.

This clonotype came up once. The genes are TRBV30 and TRBJ2-5; tentatively, D is TRBD1 or TRBD2 (5 bases each). The germline V and J ends were trimmed by 4 bases and 12 bases, with 15 bases remaining between them. The CDR3 is 11 residues long. Germline lookup yields CDR1 GTSNPN and CDR2 SVGIG (reference sequence). The CDR3 DNA reads as TGTGCCTGGAATACCGGGACGACGAAGTACTTC. Translation gives CAWNTGTTKYF.

CDR3 coding DNA: TGTGCCAGCAGCTGGCTGGGAGGAAGAGACACTGAAGCTTTCTTT. It yields the protein CASSWLGGRDTEAFF. The genes are TRBV5-5 and TRBJ1-1; D not certain. CDR3 length equals 15 residues. Germline V lookup: CDR1 SGHKS, CDR2 YYEKEE (reference sequence). Trimming took 3 bases from V and 3 from J, leaving 15 bases between them.

This chain links TRBV5-1 with TRBJ2-6; TRBD1 matches at 8 bases. J gave up 1 base and V 0 bases, and 6 bases lay outside the gene matches. In germline, CDR1 is SGHRS, CDR2 YFSETQ. This CDR3 is built from 18 residues. The CDR3, as DNA: TGCGCCAGCAGCTTGGGAGGACAGGGATTTTCTGGGGCCAACGTCCTGACTTTC. Translation: CASSLGGQGFSGANVLTF. Full variable domain (missing parts from reference TRBV5-1 and TRBJ2-6): KAGVTQTPRYLIKTRGQQVTLSCSPISGHRSVSWYQQTPGQGLQFLFEYFSETQRNKGNFPGRFSGRQFSNSRSEMNVSTLELGDSALYLCASSLGGQGFSGANVLTFGAGSRLTVL.

This clonotype was counted only a few times. This rearrangement joins TRBV3-1 to TRBJ2-4; 7 nucleotides match TRBD2. The CDR3 is made up of 16 amino acids. V trimming: 1 base; J trimming: 3 bases; junction bases outside the gene matches: 6. CDR1 and CDR2 from the germline V gene are LGHDT and YNNKEL (reference sequence). CDR3 residues: CASSQVSGKDKNIQYF. In DNA, the CDR3 is TGTGCCAGCAGCCAAGTGAGCGGGAAAGACAAAAACATTCAGTACTTC. The full variable domain, in which reference TRBV3-1 and TRBJ2-4 provide the parts outside the CDR3, is DTAVSQTPKYLVTQMGNDKSIKCEQNLGHDTMYWYKQDSKKFLKIMFSYNNKELIINETVPNRFSPKSPDKAHLNLHINSLELGDSAVYFCASSQVSGKDKNIQYFGAGTRLSVL.

The V gene is TRBV20-1, the J gene TRBJ2-1; D may be TRBD1 (7 bases). CDR1 and CDR2 (germline): DFQATT, SNEGSKA (reference sequence). The CDR3 has 14 residues. Here the CDR3 reads CTCLAGQFGPLRFF. Here the CDR3 DNA reads TGCACTTGCCTTGCGGGACAGTTCGGCCCGCTGCGGTTCTTC.

The chain employs TRBV5-1 and TRBJ2-1; possibly TRBD2 for D (5 bases). Trimming left V 0 bases short and J 8 bases short, with 9 bases between. This CDR3 region has 13 residues. Germline CDR1 SGHRS, CDR2 YFSETQ. Here the CDR3 reads CASSLGSGDEQFF. Here the CDR3 DNA reads TGCGCCAGCAGCTTGGGGAGCGGCGATGAGCAGTTCTTC.

The J gene is TRBJ1-2, the V gene TRBV12-3 or TRBV12-4; maybe TRBD1 (6 bases). The CDR3 runs 14 residues. V lost 0 bases and J 1 base, leaving 6 bases between the germline ends. This chain's CDR3 is CASSLAGGNYGYTF. The CDR3 DNA reads TGTGCCAGCAGTTTAGCAGGGGGTAACTATGGCTACACCTTC.

J is TRBJ2-7 and V is TRBV5-1, with TRBD2 matching 8 bases. Germline CDR1 SGHRS, CDR2 YFSETQ. Trimming took 4 bases from V and 6 from J; bases not matched to a gene: 6. The CDR3 consists of 13 residues. The CDR3 DNA is TGCGCCAGCAGCGAGCGGGAGATCTTCGAGCAGTACTTC. Amino acid sequence: CASSEREIFEQYF.

This clonotype was picked up a small number of times. The chain recombines TRBV7-9 with TRBJ2-5; 7 bases agree with TRBD2. The germline CDR1 and CDR2 sequences are SEHNR and FQNEAQ (reference sequence). The trim removed 4 bases at V and 1 base at J, leaving 6 bases unmatched. This CDR3 has 15 residues. The CDR3 sequence: CASSSLAAGQETQYF. Here the CDR3 DNA reads TGTGCCAGCAGCTCCCTAGCGGCGGGCCAAGAGACCCAGTACTTC. Complete variable domain (other parts from reference TRBV7-9 and TRBJ2-5): DTGVSQNPRHKITKRGQNVTFRCDPISEHNRLYWYRQTLGQGPEFLTYFQNEAQLEKSRLLSDRFSAERPKGSFSTLEIQRTEQGDSAMYLCASSSLAAGQETQYFGPGTRLLVL.

This clonotype was observed a handful of times. The chain carries TRBV6-6 and TRBJ1-6; D gene uncertain. Trimming shortened V by 6 bases and J by 9 bases, and 15 bases separated the two germline ends. This CDR3 contains 14 residues. Germline-derived CDR1 and CDR2 are MNHNY and SVGAGI (reference sequence). The CDR3 loop is CASSPDLGGSPLHF. The CDR3 coding sequence is TGTGCCAGCAGCCCAGACCTTGGTGGTTCACCCCTCCACTTT.

V gene TRBV4-3 combines with J gene TRBJ1-2, with D possibly TRBD1 on 6 matching bases. The CDR3 contains 15 residues. Trimming removed 0 bases at V and 4 bases at J, with 12 bases between. CDR1 and CDR2 (germline): LGHNA, YSLEER. The CDR3 DNA reads TGCGCCAGCAGCCAAGACAGGGGATACGGCTATGGCTACACCTTC. Protein: CASSQDRGYGYGYTF.

This clonotype was seen ten or more times. The chain carries TRBV5-4 and TRBJ2-7; 10 bases align to TRBD2. This CDR3 is 14 amino acids long. Germline loops: CDR1 SGHNT, CDR2 YYREEE (reference sequence). Losses at the gene ends were 4 bases for V and 2 bases for J; bases not matched to a gene: 3. The CDR3 DNA is TGTGCCAGCAGCAAAGCGGGAGGGGCCTACGAGCAGTACTTC. Its protein is CASSKAGGAYEQYF.

V usage is TRBV19 and J usage is TRBJ2-3; no firm D call. The CDR3 is made up of 14 amino acids. Trimming removed 0 bases at V and 1 base at J, with 5 bases between. Germline lookup yields CDR1 LNHDA and CDR2 SQIVND (reference sequence). This CDR3 reads CASSIDDRTDTQYF. CDR3 DNA: TGTGCCAGTAGTATAGACGACCGCACAGATACGCAGTATTTT.

This clonotype has just a few counts. The V and J genes are TRBV20-1 and TRBJ1-1, with D possibly TRBD1 on 5 matching bases. The CDR3 covers 14 residues. The germline V and J ends were trimmed by 1 base and 3 bases, with 12 bases remaining between them. Germline V gene data show CDR1 as DFQATT and CDR2 as SNEGSKA (reference sequence). CDR3 loop: CSARAGGGDTEAFF. The CDR3 DNA sequence: TGCAGTGCTAGAGCGGGGGGTGGAGACACTGAAGCTTTCTTT.

V is TRBV30 and J is TRBJ2-1; D gene uncertain. This CDR3 is built from 10 residues. The V gene's germline CDR1 is GTSNPN and CDR2 SVGIG (reference sequence). V was trimmed by 7 bases and J by 7 bases, leaving 8 bases between them. The CDR3 is CAFARNEQFF. The CDR3 region has the DNA TGTGCCTTTGCGCGGAATGAGCAGTTCTTC.

The table lists this clonotype with a few counts. This rearrangement joins TRBV14 to TRBJ2-3; maybe TRBD1 (5 bases). The CDR3 sequence is 15 residues long. Trimming took off 0 bases at V and 5 bases at J, with 12 bases between the two ends. Germline assignment: CDR1 SGHDN and CDR2 FVKESK. In DNA form, the CDR3 reads TGTGCCAGCAGCCAAGATCTTGCCAGGGTAGATACGCAGTATTTT. It yields the protein CASSQDLARVDTQYF. The full variable domain, its missing parts supplied by reference TRBV14 and TRBJ2-3, is EAGVTQFPSHSVIEKGQTVTLRCDPISGHDNLYWYRRVMGKEIKFLLHFVKESKQDESGMPNNRFLAERTGGTYSTLKVQPAELEDSGVYFCASSQDLARVDTQYFGPGTRLTVL.